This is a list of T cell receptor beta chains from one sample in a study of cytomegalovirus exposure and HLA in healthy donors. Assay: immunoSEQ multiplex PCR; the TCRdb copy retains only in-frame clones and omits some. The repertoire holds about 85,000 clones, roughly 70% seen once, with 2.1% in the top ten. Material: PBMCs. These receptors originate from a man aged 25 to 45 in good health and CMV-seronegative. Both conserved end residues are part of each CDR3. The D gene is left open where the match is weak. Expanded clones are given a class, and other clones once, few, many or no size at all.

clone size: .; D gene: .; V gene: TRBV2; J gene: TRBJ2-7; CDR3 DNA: TGTGCCAGCAGTGAAGCGGGGGGGGGCACCTACGAGCAGTACTTC; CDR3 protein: CASSEAGGGTYEQYF
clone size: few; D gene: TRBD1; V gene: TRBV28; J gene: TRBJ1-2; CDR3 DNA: TGTGCCAGCAGACCGCCGGGACAGGGTTTGTGGGGCTACACCTTC; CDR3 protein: CASRPPGQGLWGYTF
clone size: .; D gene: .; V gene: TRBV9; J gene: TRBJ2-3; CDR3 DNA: TGTGCCAGCAGCAGGTCCGGGAGCACAGATACGCAGTATTTT; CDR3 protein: CASSRSGSTDTQYF
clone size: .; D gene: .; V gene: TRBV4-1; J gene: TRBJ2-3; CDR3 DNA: TGCGCCAGCAGCCAAGGTAGCCGTGAGACAGATACGCAGTATTTT; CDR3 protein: CASSQGSRETDTQYF
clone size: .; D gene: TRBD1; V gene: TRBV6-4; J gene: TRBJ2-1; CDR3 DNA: TGTGCCAGCAGGGGACAGGGGGCTAAGGATGAGCAGTTCTTC; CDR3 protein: CASRGQGAKDEQFF
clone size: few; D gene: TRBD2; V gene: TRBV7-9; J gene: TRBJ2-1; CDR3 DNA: TGTGCCAGCAGCGCCCGGGCTAGCGGGAGGGCCCAGAATGAGCAGTTCTTC; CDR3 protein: CASSARASGRAQNEQFF
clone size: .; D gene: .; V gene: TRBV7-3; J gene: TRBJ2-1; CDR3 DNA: TGTGCCAGCAGCTTAACTTCGAGCTCCTACAATGAGCAGTTCTTC; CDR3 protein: CASSLTSSSYNEQFF
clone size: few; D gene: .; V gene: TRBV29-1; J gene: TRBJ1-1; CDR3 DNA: TGCAGCGTTCCAGGACTTCGGACGGGGACTGAAGCTTTCTTT; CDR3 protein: CSVPGLRTGTEAFF
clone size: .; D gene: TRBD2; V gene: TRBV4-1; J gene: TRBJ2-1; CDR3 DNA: TGCGCCAGCAGCCAAGAGGCGGGGGGGACCTACAATGAGCAGTTCTTC; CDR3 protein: CASSQEAGGTYNEQFF
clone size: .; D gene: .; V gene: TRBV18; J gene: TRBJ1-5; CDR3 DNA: TGTGCCAGCTCACCCAACCCAGGGGGCAATCAGCCCCAGCATTTT; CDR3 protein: CASSPNPGGNQPQHF
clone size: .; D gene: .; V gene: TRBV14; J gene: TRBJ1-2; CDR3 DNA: TGTGCCAGCAGCCAAGGGGCAGGCTATGGCTACACCTTC; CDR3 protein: CASSQGAGYGYTF
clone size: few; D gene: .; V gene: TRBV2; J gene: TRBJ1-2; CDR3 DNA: TGTGCCAGCAGTGGGAGGGCCCGAAACTATGGCTACACCTTC; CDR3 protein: CASSGRARNYGYTF
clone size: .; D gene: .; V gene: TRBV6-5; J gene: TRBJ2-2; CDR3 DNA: TGTGCCAGCACCCTCCGGGACAAGATGACCGGGGAGCTGTTTTTT; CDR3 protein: CASTLRDKMTGELFF
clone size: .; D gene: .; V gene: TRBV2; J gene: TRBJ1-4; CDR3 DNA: TGTGCCAGCAGTGTTACGCAGGGGACTAATGAAAAACTGTTTTTT; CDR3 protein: CASSVTQGTNEKLFF
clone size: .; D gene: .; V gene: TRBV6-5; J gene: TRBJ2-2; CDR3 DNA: .; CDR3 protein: CASSSSGGELFF
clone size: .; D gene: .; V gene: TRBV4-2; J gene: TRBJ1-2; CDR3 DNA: TGTGCCAGCAGCCCAGACGGAGACAACTATGGCTACACCTTC; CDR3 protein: CASSPDGDNYGYTF
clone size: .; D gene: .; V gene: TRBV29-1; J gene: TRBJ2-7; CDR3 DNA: TGCAGCGCCCTAGGCGGGGACTCTCCCTACGAGCAGTACTTC; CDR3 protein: CSALGGDSPYEQYF
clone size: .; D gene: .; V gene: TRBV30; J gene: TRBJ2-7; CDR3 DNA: TGTGCCTGGAGTAGGATGGGCCTCGAGCAGTACTTC; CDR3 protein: CAWSRMGLEQYF
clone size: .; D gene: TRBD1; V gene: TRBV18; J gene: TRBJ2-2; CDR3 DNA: TGTGCCAGCTCACCGAACAGGGGGCGAGACACCGGGGAGCTGTTTTTT; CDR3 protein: CASSPNRGRDTGELFF
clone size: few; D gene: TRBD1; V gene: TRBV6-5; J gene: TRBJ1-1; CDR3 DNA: TGTGCCAGCAGTGCGGAGGGGGCGACAGCCACTGAAGCTTTCTTT; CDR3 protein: CASSAEGATATEAFF
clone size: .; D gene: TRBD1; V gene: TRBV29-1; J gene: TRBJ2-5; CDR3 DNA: TGCAGCGAAACGACAGGGGGCCGGAGTACCCAGTACTTC; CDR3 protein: CSETTGGRSTQYF
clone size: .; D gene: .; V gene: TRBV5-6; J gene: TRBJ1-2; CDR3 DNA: TGTGCCAGCAGCTTGGGACAGGTAGCTGGCTACACCTTC; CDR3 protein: CASSLGQVAGYTF
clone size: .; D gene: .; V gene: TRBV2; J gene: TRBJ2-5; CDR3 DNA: TGTGCCACCAGGGTTCCGGGTCGGTCAGAGACCCAGTACTTC; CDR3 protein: CATRVPGRSETQYF
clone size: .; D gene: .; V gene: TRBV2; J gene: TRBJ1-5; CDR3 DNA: TGTGCCAGCAGTGAAGGGCAGGAACAGCCCCAGCATTTT; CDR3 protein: CASSEGQEQPQHF
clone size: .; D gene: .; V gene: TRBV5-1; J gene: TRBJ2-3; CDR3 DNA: TGCGCCAGCAGCTTGGAGGGCGGCCAGGGGGATACGCAGTATTTT; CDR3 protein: CASSLEGGQGDTQYF
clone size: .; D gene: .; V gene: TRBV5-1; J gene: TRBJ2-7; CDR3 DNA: TGCGCCAGCAGCTTGCTGACCGGGGTCACCTACGAGCAGTACTTC; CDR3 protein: CASSLLTGVTYEQYF
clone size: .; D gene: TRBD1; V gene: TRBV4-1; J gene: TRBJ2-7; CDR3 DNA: TGCGCCAGCAGTCAAATCCCGGGACAGGGAGTCTACGAGCAGTACTTC; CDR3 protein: CASSQIPGQGVYEQYF
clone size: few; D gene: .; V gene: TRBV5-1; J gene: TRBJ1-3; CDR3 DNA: TGCGCCAGCAGCTCCACCCAAGCGCAAGGAAACACCATATATTTT; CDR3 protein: CASSSTQAQGNTIYF
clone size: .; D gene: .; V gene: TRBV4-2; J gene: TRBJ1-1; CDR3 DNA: TGTGCCAGCAGCCAAGAAGAGGGGGTGATGGGCACTGAAGCTTTCTTT; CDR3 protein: CASSQEEGVMGTEAFF
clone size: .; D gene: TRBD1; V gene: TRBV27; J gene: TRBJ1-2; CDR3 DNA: TGTGCCAGCAGTCTAACCACAGGGGGCTATGGCTACACCTTC; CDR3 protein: CASSLTTGGYGYTF
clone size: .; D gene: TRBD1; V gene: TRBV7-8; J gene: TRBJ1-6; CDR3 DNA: TGTGCCAGCAGCTTAACCGGGACAGGGAGATCACCCCTCCACTTT; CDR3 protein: CASSLTGTGRSPLHF